This is a list of T cell receptor beta chains from one sample in a study of T cell responses to AZD1222 COVID-19 vaccine. The assay was immunoSEQ multiplex PCR, and TCRdb's table has in-frame clones only and misses some. The sample lists approximately 61,000 clones, 81% occurring once. Here the sequenced sample was peripheral blood, taken 28 days after the second AZD1222 dose. These TCRs come from an adult who received the AZD1222 COVID-19 vaccine. CDR3s include the opening cysteine and the closing phenylalanine or tryptophan. A D gene is named only where the DNA matches it firmly. Clone size is given for some rows only: seen once, a few or many times, or a class if the clone is expanded.

J,size,D,V,DNA,CDR3
TRBJ1-2,-,-,TRBV28,TGTGCCAGCAGAGCCGTCAGGCAGGAGCTTAACTATGGCTACACCTTC,CASRAVRQELNYGYTF
TRBJ1-2,-,-,TRBV19,TGTGCCAGTAGTCCACCCCCCAGGGAGAACTATGGCTACACCTTC,CASSPPPRENYGYTF
TRBJ2-2,-,TRBD1,TRBV7-3,TGTGCCAGCAGCTTCTCCGGGACAGGGGTATCCACCGGGGAGCTGTTTTTT,CASSFSGTGVSTGELFF
TRBJ2-3,-,TRBD2,TRBV4-2,TGTGCCAGCAGCCAAGTTCAGGGGACTAGCGGGAGGGATACGCAGTATTTT,CASSQVQGTSGRDTQYF
TRBJ2-5,few,TRBD2,TRBV7-9,TGTGCCAGCAGTCACCCCGGACTAGGCTGGCAACCGTACCAAGAGACCCAGTACTTC,CASSHPGLGWQPYQETQYF
TRBJ1-1,-,-,TRBV2,TGTGCCAGCAGCCTCAGGAAGGGGTATAACACTGAAGCTTTCTTT,CASSLRKGYNTEAFF
TRBJ2-1,once,TRBD2,TRBV7-9,TGTGCCAGCAGCCCCATGGCGACTAGCGGGGGGTGGGGGCAGTTCTTC,CASSPMATSGGWGQFF
TRBJ1-2,-,TRBD1,TRBV27,TGTGCCAGCAGTTCCCTGGCAGGGGGCGATAACTATGGCTACACCTTC,CASSSLAGGDNYGYTF
TRBJ2-5,-,TRBD2,TRBV2,TGTGCCAGCAGAGAGCGGGAGGGTAAGACCCAGTACTTC,CASREREGKTQYF
TRBJ2-3,-,TRBD2,TRBV7-3,TGTGCCAGCAGCCCTTATACTAGCGGGAGGCCAGATACGCAGTATTTT,CASSPYTSGRPDTQYF
TRBJ2-7,-,TRBD2,TRBV6-1,TGTGCCAGCAGTGAAGCTGGGGGGGAGTACTACGAGCAGTACTTC,CASSEAGGEYYEQYF
TRBJ2-7,-,-,TRBV7-8,TGTGCCAGCAGCCCCCAACCGAGCTACGAGCAGTACTTC,CASSPQPSYEQYF
TRBJ1-6,-,-,TRBV28,TGTGCCAGCAGTTATTTAGGGGGATCACCCCTCCACTTT,CASSYLGGSPLHF
TRBJ2-5,-,TRBD2,TRBV11-2,TGTGCCAGCAGCTCTCCGGGGGGGGTCGGGACCCAGTACTTC,CASSSPGGVGTQYF
TRBJ1-3,-,-,TRBV19,TGTGCCAGTAGTATGCGAGGCCAAAGCTCTGGAAACACCATATATTTT,CASSMRGQSSGNTIYF
TRBJ2-7,once,TRBD1,TRBV7-9,TGTGCCAGCAGCTCGGACAGGGGGTCCCCCTCCTACGAGCAGTACTTC,CASSSDRGSPSYEQYF
TRBJ2-3,-,TRBD2,TRBV27,TGTGCCAGCAGTTCCCGAGCGGGAGGGCCAACAGATACGCAGTATTTT,CASSSRAGGPTDTQYF
TRBJ1-2,-,TRBD1,TRBV7-6,TGTGCCAGCAGCTTAGGGGGAGGGGGCGGCTACACCTTC,CASSLGGGGGYTF
TRBJ1-5,-,TRBD1,TRBV5-4,TGTGCCAGCAGCATGCAGGGGGTTAGCAATCAGCCCCAGCATTTT,CASSMQGVSNQPQHF
TRBJ2-7,once,-,TRBV7-2,TGTGCCAGCAGCTTAGGGGCAGGGGCCGCCTCGTACGAGCAGTACTTC,CASSLGAGAASYEQYF
TRBJ2-7,once,-,TRBV28,TGTGCCAGCAGAAAAACGTGGCAGCCCGGAGGTGAGCAGTACTTC,CASRKTWQPGGEQYF
TRBJ1-2,once,TRBD1,TRBV5-4,TGTGCCAGCAGCTCCACAGGGGACTATGGCTACACCTTC,CASSSTGDYGYTF
TRBJ2-1,-,-,TRBV12-3/TRBV12-4,TGTGCCAGCAGTTCCTCTAGCATTGATGAGCAGTTCTTC,CASSSSSIDEQFF
TRBJ1-4,-,-,TRBV6-2/TRBV6-3,TGTGCCAGCAGTTACTCATCAGCAGGGGATGAAAAACTGTTTTTT,CASSYSSAGDEKLFF
TRBJ1-1,-,-,TRBV19,TGTGCCAGTATCCGTCCGGGGGCGCCGACCGGAGGGACTGAAGCTTTCTTT,CASIRPGAPTGGTEAFF
TRBJ2-7,-,-,TRBV6-5,TGTGCCAGCAGTTTGGTCGCCGGAGGTTACGAGCAGTACTTC,CASSLVAGGYEQYF
TRBJ2-2,few,-,TRBV11-2,TGTGCCAGCAGCTTAGGTCGTTCTGGGGGGCTGTTTTTT,CASSLGRSGGLFF
TRBJ1-1,-,-,TRBV5-4,TGTGCCAGCAGCTTGGGGGGATACAACACTGAAGCTTTCTTT,CASSLGGYNTEAFF
TRBJ2-7,-,TRBD2,TRBV6-2/TRBV6-3,TGTGCCAGCAGTTACCAGGGACTAGCGGGAACCTGGGACGAGCAGTACTTC,CASSYQGLAGTWDEQYF
TRBJ2-4,-,-,TRBV28,TGTGCCAGCAGTTTTAGCATCAGTGCCAAAAACATTCAGTACTTC,CASSFSISAKNIQYF
TRBJ1-1,few,TRBD1,TRBV6-5,TGTGCCAGCAACCGACCCGGGACAGAAACTGAAGCTTTCTTT,CASNRPGTETEAFF
TRBJ2-7,-,-,TRBV27,TGTGCCAGCAGTTTATCACGAGGGGCTCGGATCTCCGAGCAGTACTTC,CASSLSRGARISEQYF
TRBJ1-1,-,TRBD1,TRBV7-2,TGTGCCAGCAGCCTGGGACAGTGGAGCACTGAAGCTTTCTTT,CASSLGQWSTEAFF
TRBJ2-7,-,TRBD1,TRBV5-1,TGCGCCAGCAGCTTAGGGACAGGGCTCTCCTACGAGCAGTACTTC,CASSLGTGLSYEQYF
TRBJ2-1,few,-,TRBV3-1/TRBV3-2,TGTGCCAGCAGCCCTGGCCGGGGGAATGAGCAGTTCTTC,CASSPGRGNEQFF
TRBJ2-1,-,-,TRBV2,TGTGCCAGCAGTGAAGGGATTGGCAATGAGCAGTTCTTC,CASSEGIGNEQFF
TRBJ2-1,-,-,TRBV7-9,TGTGCCAGCAGCTTATCGGGGAATAGAGGGAGTGAGCAGTTCTTC,CASSLSGNRGSEQFF
TRBJ2-1,few,-,TRBV7-9,TGTGCCAGCAGTACGACTGCAGAGCAGTTCTTC,CASSTTAEQFF
TRBJ2-2,-,TRBD2,TRBV28,TGTGCCAGCAGCCTACCCGGGCTAGCGGCGACCGGGGAGCTGTTTTTT,CASSLPGLAATGELFF
TRBJ1-4,-,-,TRBV7-2,TGTGCCAGCAGCTTAGGGAGCGCAACTAATGAAAAACTGTTTTTT,CASSLGSATNEKLFF
TRBJ2-3,-,TRBD2,TRBV6-2/TRBV6-3,TGTGCCAGCAGCCCTCTCGGGACTAGCGGGAGAAGAGATACGCAGTATTTT,CASSPLGTSGRRDTQYF
TRBJ1-2,few,-,TRBV19,TGTGCCAGTAGTATCCCAGGGCGAGGCTACACCTTC,CASSIPGRGYTF